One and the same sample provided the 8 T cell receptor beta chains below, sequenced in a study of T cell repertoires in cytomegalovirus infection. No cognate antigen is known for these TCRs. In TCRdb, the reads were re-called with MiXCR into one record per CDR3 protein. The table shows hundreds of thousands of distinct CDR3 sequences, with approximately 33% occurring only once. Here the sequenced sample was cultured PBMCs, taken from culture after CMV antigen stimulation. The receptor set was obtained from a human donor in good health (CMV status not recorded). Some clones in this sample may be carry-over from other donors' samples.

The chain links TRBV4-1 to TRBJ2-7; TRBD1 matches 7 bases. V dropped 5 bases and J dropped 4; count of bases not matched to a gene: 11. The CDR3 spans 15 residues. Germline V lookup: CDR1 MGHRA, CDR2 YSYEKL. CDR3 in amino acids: CASSERTGVGYEQYF. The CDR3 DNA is TGCGCCAGCAGCGAAAGGACAGGCGTGGGGTACGAGCAGTACTTC.

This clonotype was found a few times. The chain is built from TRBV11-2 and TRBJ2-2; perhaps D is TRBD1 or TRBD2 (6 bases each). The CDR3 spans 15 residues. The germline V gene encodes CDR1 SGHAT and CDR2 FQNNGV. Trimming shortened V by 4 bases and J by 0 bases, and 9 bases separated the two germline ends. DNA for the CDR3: TGTGCCAGCAGCTGGGGGGCTCCGAACACCGGGGAGCTGTTTTTT. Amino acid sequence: CASSWGAPNTGELFF.

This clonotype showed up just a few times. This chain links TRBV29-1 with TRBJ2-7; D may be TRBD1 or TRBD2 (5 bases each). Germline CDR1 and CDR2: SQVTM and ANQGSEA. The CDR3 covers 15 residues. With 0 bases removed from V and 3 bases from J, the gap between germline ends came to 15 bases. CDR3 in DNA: TGCAGCGTTGAAGACCCGAGGGGATCGTTCTACGAGCAGTACTTC. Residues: CSVEDPRGSFYEQYF.

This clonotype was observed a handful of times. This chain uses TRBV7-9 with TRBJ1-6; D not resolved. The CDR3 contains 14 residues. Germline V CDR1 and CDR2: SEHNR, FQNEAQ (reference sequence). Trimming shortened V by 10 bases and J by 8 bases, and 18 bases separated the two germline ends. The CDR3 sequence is CATPGLRRDSPLHF. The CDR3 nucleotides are TGTGCCACTCCAGGCCTTCGGAGGGATTCACCCCTCCACTTT.

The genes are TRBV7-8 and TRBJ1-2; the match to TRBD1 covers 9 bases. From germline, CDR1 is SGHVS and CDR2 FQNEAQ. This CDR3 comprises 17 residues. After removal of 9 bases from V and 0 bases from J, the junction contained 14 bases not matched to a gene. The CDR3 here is CASSLTTGGLANYGYTF. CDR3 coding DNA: TGTGCCAGTTCCCTCACAACAGGGGGCCTAGCTAACTATGGCTACACCTTC.

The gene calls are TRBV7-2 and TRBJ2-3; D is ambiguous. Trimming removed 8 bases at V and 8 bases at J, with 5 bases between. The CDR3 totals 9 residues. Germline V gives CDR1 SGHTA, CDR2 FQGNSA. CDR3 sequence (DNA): TGTGCCAGCGGGGTTACGCAGTATTTT. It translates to CASGVTQYF.

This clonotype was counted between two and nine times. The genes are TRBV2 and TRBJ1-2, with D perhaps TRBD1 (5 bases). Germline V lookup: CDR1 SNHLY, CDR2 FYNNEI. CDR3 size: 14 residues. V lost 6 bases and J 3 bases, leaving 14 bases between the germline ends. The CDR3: CASRNPGTDYGYTF. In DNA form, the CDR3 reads TGTGCCAGCAGGAACCCCGGGACGGACTATGGCTACACCTTC.

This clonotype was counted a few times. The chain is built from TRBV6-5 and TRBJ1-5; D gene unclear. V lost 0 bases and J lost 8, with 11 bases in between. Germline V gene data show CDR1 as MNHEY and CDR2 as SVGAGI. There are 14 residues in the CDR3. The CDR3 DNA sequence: TGTGCCAGCAGTTACTCGAACGAGAGAGAGCCCCAGCATTTT. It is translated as CASSYSNEREPQHF.